Below are 22 T cell receptor beta chains sequenced from a single sample in a study of OX40 agonist ivuxolimab in advanced cancers. Libraries were prepared by immunoSEQ multiplex PCR; TCRdb keeps only in-frame clonotypes and omits some of them. The sample has roughly 49,000 clones, over 60% seen once. The sample consisted of CD4+ or CD8+ T cells sorted from blood, taken in a trial of the OX40 agonist ivuxolimab. The receptor set was obtained from an adult with an advanced solid tumor such as melanoma, head and neck, liver or kidney cancer.

This clone was recorded a few times. The V and J genes are TRBV7-8 and TRBJ1-1; D is perhaps TRBD1 (6 bases). Germline V lookup: CDR1 SGHVS, CDR2 FQNEAQ. V was clipped by 5 bases and J by 0 bases, with 13 bases between them. CDR3 size: 15 residues. The DNA for the CDR3 is TGTGCCAGCAGCCGAAGGACAGCAATGAACACTGAAGCTTTCTTT. This gives the protein CASSRRTAMNTEAFF. The variable domain in full, completed from reference TRBV7-8 and TRBJ1-1, reads GAGVSQSPRYKVAKRGQDVALRCDPISGHVSLFWYQQALGQGPEFLTYFQNEAQLDKSGLPSDRFFAERPEGSVSTLKIQRTQQEDSAVYLCASSRRTAMNTEAFFGQGTRLTVV.

This chain connects TRBV6-5 to TRBJ1-1; D ambiguous. V dropped 8 bases and J dropped 0 bases, with 10 bases sitting between them. Germline CDR1 MNHEY, CDR2 SVGAGI. This CDR3 contains 13 residues. CDR3 sequence (DNA): TGTGCCAGCGAACTGCGCATGAACACTGAAGCTTTCTTT. Its translation: CASELRMNTEAFF.

The J gene is TRBJ2-1, the V gene TRBV7-2; 15 nucleotides agree with TRBD2. The V and J ends lost 1 base and 3 bases, in that order; junction bases with no gene match: 4. The CDR3 has 18 residues. From germline, CDR1 is SGHTA and CDR2 FQGNSA. This CDR3 reads CASSLEGTSGRFYNEQFF. CDR3 in DNA: TGTGCCAGCAGCTTAGAGGGGACTAGCGGGAGGTTCTACAATGAGCAGTTCTTC.

The chain uses TRBV5-6 and TRBJ1-3; TRBD1 matches at 9 bases. The V and J ends lost 4 bases and 9 bases, in that order; junction bases with no gene match: 5. The CDR3 has 13 residues. CDR1 is SGHDT, CDR2 YYEEEE, per germline. In DNA, the CDR3 is TGTGCCAGCAGCGTGGACAGGGGTTTCACCATATATTTT. It codes for CASSVDRGFTIYF.

This chain links TRBV6-5 with TRBJ1-1; 7 bases are a match to TRBD1. The CDR3 extends over 15 amino acids. CDR1 is MNHEY and CDR2 is SVGAGI in the germline V gene. With V trimmed by 5 bases and J by 0 bases, 6 bases remained unmatched. Here the CDR3 reads CASSPLGTVNTEAFF. Here the CDR3 DNA reads TGTGCCAGCAGTCCCCTAGGGACAGTGAACACTGAAGCTTTCTTT.

In this sample, this clone turned up a few times. The V gene is TRBV10-3, the J gene TRBJ2-1; TRBD2 is a possible D gene (7 bases). CDR3 length equals 13 residues. Per the germline V gene, CDR1 is ENHRY and CDR2 is SYGVKD. Trimming shortened V by 6 bases and J by 7 bases, and 13 bases separated the two germline ends. The DNA of the CDR3 is TGTGCCATCAGAGGGGGGGTGAAGAATGAGCAGTTCTTC. Amino acids: CAIRGGVKNEQFF.

V usage is TRBV5-1 and J usage is TRBJ2-1; TRBD2 is a possible D gene (5 bases). Trimming removed 2 bases from V and 0 bases from J, with 9 bases in between. Germline-derived CDR1 and CDR2 are SGHRS and YFSETQ. This CDR3 is built from 15 residues. The CDR3 DNA reads TGCGCCAGCAGCTTTAGCGTTAGCTCCTACAATGAGCAGTTCTTC. This encodes CASSFSVSSYNEQFF.

The chain is built from TRBV7-8 and TRBJ2-7; D ambiguous. This CDR3 has 13 amino acids. Trimming removed 4 bases from V and 3 bases from J, with 10 bases in between. Germline values: CDR1 SGHVS, CDR2 FQNEAQ. As DNA, the CDR3 is TGTGCCAGCAGCTCACCTCCAGACTACGAGCAGTACTTC. It specifies CASSSPPDYEQYF.

The rearrangement joins TRBV30 to TRBJ2-5; 7 nucleotides line up with TRBD1. The J call is doubtful: the DNA matches TRBJ2-7 better. CDR1 is GTSNPN and CDR2 is SVGIG in the germline V gene (reference sequence). The CDR3 runs to 13 residues. In nucleotides, the CDR3 is TGTGCCTGGTCTTACGGGACAGCCTACGAGCAGTACTTC. Translating it yields CAWSYGTAYEQYF.

This chain joins TRBV10-3 and TRBJ2-5; 9 nucleotides agree with TRBD2. The CDR3 has 17 amino acids. The J segment lost 4 bases and the V segment lost 3 bases, leaving 12 bases of the junction unmatched. From germline, CDR1 is ENHRY and CDR2 SYGVKD. The CDR3 spells CAISDPVGFSGRETQYF. The CDR3 DNA reads TGTGCCATCAGTGATCCGGTGGGTTTTAGCGGGAGAGAGACCCAGTACTTC.

The chain is built from TRBV9 and TRBJ2-3, with TRBD2 matching over 9 bases. CDR1 and CDR2 (germline): SGDLS, YYNGEE. The J segment lost 6 bases and the V segment lost 3 bases, leaving 11 bases of the junction unmatched. The CDR3 covers 16 residues. CDR3: CASSANSGSNLDTQYF. The DNA of the CDR3 is TGTGCCAGCAGCGCCAATAGCGGGAGCAATTTGGATACGCAGTATTTT. Full variable domain (rest looked up from reference TRBV9 and TRBJ2-3): DSGVTQTPKHLITATGQRVTLRCSPRSGDLSVYWYQQSLDQGLQFLIQYYNGEERAKGNILERFSAQQFPDLHSELNLSSLELGDSALYFCASSANSGSNLDTQYFGPGTRLTVL.

This chain links TRBV30 with TRBJ2-3, with 8 bases identical to TRBD2. The CDR3 has 14 residues. V dropped 3 bases and J dropped 3; count of bases not matched to a gene: 5. From germline, CDR1 is GTSNPN and CDR2 SVGIG (reference sequence). The CDR3 bases are TGTGCCTGGAGAGTAGCGGGACCTACAGATACGCAGTATTTT. This sequence encodes CAWRVAGPTDTQYF. Combining the CDR3 with reference TRBV30 and TRBJ2-3 gives the whole variable domain SQTIHQWPATLVQPVGSPLSLECTVEGTSNPNLYWYRQAAGRGLQLLFYSVGIGQISSEVPQNLSASRPQDRQFILSSKKLLLSDSGFYLCAWRVAGPTDTQYFGPGTRLTVL.

This chain connects TRBV7-2 to TRBJ1-5, with no clear D. The CDR3 has 16 residues. The ends were cut back, 1 base at V and 12 bases at J, with 22 bases in the middle. Per the germline V gene, CDR1 is SGHTA and CDR2 is FQGNSA. This CDR3 is CASSLGVTEAHSGQHF. In DNA form, the CDR3 reads TGTGCCAGCAGCTTAGGGGTCACAGAGGCCCATAGCGGCCAGCATTTT.

The genes are TRBV2 and TRBJ1-2; D gene unclear. Looked up from germline, CDR1 is SNHLY and CDR2 is FYNNEI. This CDR3 spans 13 amino acids. Trimming cost V 3 bases and J 4 bases, with 9 bases left between them. CDR3 amino acids: CASSEAKSYGYTF. CDR3 DNA: TGTGCCAGCAGTGAGGCGAAGTCCTATGGCTACACCTTC.

This sequence joins TRBV11-1 and TRBJ2-7, with D perhaps TRBD1 (6 bases). Germline CDR1 SGHAT, CDR2 FQDESV (reference sequence). V lost 6 bases and J 3 bases, leaving 12 bases between the germline ends. The CDR3 has 13 amino acids. CDR3 amino acids: CASRADSGYEQYF. Here the CDR3 DNA reads TGTGCCAGCAGAGCGGACAGTGGCTACGAGCAGTACTTC.

This clone was observed a few times. This chain's CDR3 is CASSLRQESNYGYTF. The CDR3 nucleotides read TGCGCCAGCAGCTTAAGACAAGAATCTAACTATGGCTACACCTTC. The chain uses TRBV5-1 and TRBJ1-2; D is uncertain. CDR1 is SGHRS, CDR2 YFSETQ, per germline. The germline V and J ends were trimmed by 2 bases and 0 bases, with 11 bases remaining between them. There are 15 residues in the CDR3.

The rearrangement uses TRBV5-6 and TRBJ2-1; TRBD2 agrees at 12 bases. This CDR3 comprises 16 residues. Per the germline V gene, CDR1 is SGHDT and CDR2 is YYEEEE. V dropped 0 bases and J dropped 6; count of bases not matched to a gene: 4. CDR3 DNA sequence: TGTGCCAGCAGCTTGGCGGGACTAGCGGGCTTCAATGAGCAGTTCTTC. Translating it yields CASSLAGLAGFNEQFF.

This chain links TRBV4-1 with TRBJ1-5, with D tentatively TRBD1 (5 bases). CDR1 is MGHRA and CDR2 is YSYEKL in the germline V gene. Deletions cut 3 bases from V and 0 bases from J, with 15 bases between. CDR3 length: 17 residues. In DNA form, the CDR3 reads TGCGCCAGCAGCCAGGAGGCCAGGGACTATAGCAATCAGCCCCAGCATTTT. It yields the protein CASSQEARDYSNQPQHF.

V gene TRBV5-1 combines with J gene TRBJ2-1, with D perhaps TRBD2 (5 bases). The CDR3 has 15 residues. CDR1 and CDR2 (germline): SGHRS, YFSETQ. V shed 2 bases and J shed 3 bases, with 12 bases lying between them. In DNA, the CDR3 is TGCGCCAGCAGCTTCATGGACTCTGACTACAATGAGCAGTTCTTC. It codes for CASSFMDSDYNEQFF.

The chain combines TRBV9 with TRBJ1-3, with 9 bases matching TRBD1. The CDR3 is made up of 15 amino acids. The trim removed 8 bases at V and 2 bases at J, leaving 8 bases unmatched. Per the germline V gene, CDR1 is SGDLS and CDR2 is YYNGEE. The CDR3 sequence is CASALGQGPGNTIYF. In DNA form, the CDR3 reads TGTGCCAGTGCCCTTGGACAGGGGCCTGGAAACACCATATATTTT. The whole variable domain, remainder taken from reference TRBV9 and TRBJ1-3, is DSGVTQTPKHLITATGQRVTLRCSPRSGDLSVYWYQQSLDQGLQFLIQYYNGEERAKGNILERFSAQQFPDLHSELNLSSLELGDSALYFCASALGQGPGNTIYFGEGSWLTVV.

The chain combines TRBV4-1 with TRBJ1-5, with D unresolved. Germline V lookup: CDR1 MGHRA, CDR2 YSYEKL. The CDR3 totals 14 residues. V was pared by 0 bases and J by 1 base, with 4 bases between. The DNA of the CDR3 is TGCGCCAGCAGCCAAGACAGGAGCAATCAGCCCCAGCATTTT. Amino acids: CASSQDRSNQPQHF.

The genes are TRBV5-4 and TRBJ2-5, with TRBD2 matching over 10 bases. Germline loops: CDR1 SGHNT, CDR2 YYREEE (reference sequence). Unmatched junction bases numbered 5, after V lost 1 base and J lost 2 bases. CDR3 size: 16 residues. The CDR3 reads CASSLPGAGGQETQYF. CDR3 DNA: TGTGCCAGCAGCTTGCCGGGAGCGGGAGGGCAAGAGACCCAGTACTTC.